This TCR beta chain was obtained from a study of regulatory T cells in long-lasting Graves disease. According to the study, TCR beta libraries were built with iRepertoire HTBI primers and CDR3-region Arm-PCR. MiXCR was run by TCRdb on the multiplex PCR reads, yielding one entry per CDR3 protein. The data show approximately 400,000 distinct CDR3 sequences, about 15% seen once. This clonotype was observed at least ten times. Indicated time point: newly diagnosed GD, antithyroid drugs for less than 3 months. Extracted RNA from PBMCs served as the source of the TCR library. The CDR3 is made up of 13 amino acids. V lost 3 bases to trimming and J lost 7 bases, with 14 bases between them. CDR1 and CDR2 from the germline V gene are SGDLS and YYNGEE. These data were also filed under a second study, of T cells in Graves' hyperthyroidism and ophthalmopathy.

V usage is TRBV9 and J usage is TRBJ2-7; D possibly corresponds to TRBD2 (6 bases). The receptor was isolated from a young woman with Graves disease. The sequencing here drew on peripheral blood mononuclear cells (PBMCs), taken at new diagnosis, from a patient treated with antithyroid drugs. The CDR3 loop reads CASSAGFGGEQYF. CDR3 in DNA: TGTGCCAGCAGCGCCGGATTTGGGGGGGAGCAGTACTTC.